This record looks at one TCR beta chain sequence and its context. Germline CDR1 and CDR2: SGHAT and FQNNGV. Unmatched junction bases numbered 3, after V lost 1 base and J lost 4 bases. There are 14 residues in the CDR3. Study processing details: Reference gene primer amplification in the assay estimated nucleated cell counts. TCRdb's copy holds only in-frame clones and misses some; the assay was immunoSEQ multiplex PCR. The V and J calls and clone size are taken from that table; D and trimming were inferred from the DNA. The sample yields around 70,000 clones, 65% to 85% seen once. The sample is drawn from a study of blood T cell repertoires in COVID-19. The overall study: The United States, Italy and Spain were the sources of the acute and convalescent COVID-19 samples. Sources were T cells, B-cell-depleted T cells, or PBMCs; the material itself was cDNA or gDNA.

The chain employs TRBV11-2 and TRBJ2-7; 8 bases match TRBD1. Sequenced: peripheral blood. This sequence was found in a woman in her sixties or seventies with acute or convalescent COVID-19. The CDR3 DNA reads as TGTGCCAGCAGCTTAGTTCAGGGGGCATACGAGCAGTACTTC. Protein product: CASSLVQGAYEQYF.